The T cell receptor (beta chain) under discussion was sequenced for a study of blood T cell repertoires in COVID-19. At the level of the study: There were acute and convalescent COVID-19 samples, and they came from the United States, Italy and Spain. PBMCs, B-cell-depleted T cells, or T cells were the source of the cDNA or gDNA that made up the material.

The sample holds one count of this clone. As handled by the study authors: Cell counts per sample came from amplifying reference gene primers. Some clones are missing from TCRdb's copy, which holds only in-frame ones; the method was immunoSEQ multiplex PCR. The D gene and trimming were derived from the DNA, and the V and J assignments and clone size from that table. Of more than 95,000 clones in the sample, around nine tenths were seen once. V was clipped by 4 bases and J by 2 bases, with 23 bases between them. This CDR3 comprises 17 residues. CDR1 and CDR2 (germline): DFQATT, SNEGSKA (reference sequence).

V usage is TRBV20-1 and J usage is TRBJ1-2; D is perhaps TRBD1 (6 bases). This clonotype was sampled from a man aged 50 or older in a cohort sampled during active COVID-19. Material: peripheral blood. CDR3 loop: CSATDLHQGSQNYGYTF. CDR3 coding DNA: TGCAGTGCTACTGACCTACACCAGGGGAGCCAAAACTATGGCTACACCTTC.